This T cell receptor (beta chain) was obtained from a study of blood T cell repertoires in COVID-19. For the study at large: The United States, Italy and Spain were the sources of the acute and convalescent COVID-19 samples. The cDNA or gDNA used as material had been derived from T cells, B-cell-depleted T cells, or PBMCs.

The CDR3 covers 14 residues. J lost 4 bases, V lost 4 bases, and 6 bases had no gene match. Germline CDR1 reads LGHDT; CDR2 reads YNNKEL (reference sequence). As originally analysed: Estimation of nucleated cell counts relied on the amplification of reference gene primers. Clones were read by immunoSEQ multiplex PCR, and TCRdb kept only the in-frame ones, dropping some. V and J calls and clone size are given by that table; D and trimming were obtained from the DNA. The sample has about 310,000 clones, around 87% seen once. The chain carries TRBV3-1 (or the pseudogene TRBV3-2) and TRBJ1-2, with TRBD1 identical over 7 bases. This TCR was recovered from a woman between 50 and 59 years old who had recovered from COVID-19. Sequencing input: peripheral blood. The CDR3 sequence: CASSPDRDVYGYTF. CDR3 DNA sequence: TGTGCCAGCAGCCCCGACAGGGATGTCTATGGCTACACCTTC.